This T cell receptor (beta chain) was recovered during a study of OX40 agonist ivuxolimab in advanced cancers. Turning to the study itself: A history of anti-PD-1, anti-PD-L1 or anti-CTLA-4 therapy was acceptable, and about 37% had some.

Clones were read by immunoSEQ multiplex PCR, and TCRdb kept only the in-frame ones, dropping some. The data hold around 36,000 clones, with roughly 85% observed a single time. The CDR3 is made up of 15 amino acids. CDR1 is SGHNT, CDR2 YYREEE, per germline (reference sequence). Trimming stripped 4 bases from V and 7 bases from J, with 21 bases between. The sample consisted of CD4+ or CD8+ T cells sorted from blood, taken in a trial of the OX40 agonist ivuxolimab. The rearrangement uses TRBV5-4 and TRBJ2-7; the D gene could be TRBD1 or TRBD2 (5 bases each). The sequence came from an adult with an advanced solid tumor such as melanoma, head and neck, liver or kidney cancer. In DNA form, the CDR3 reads TGTGCCAGCAGCCGTCCCGGGACCGGGATGGGGGAGCAGTACTTC. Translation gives CASSRPGTGMGEQYF.